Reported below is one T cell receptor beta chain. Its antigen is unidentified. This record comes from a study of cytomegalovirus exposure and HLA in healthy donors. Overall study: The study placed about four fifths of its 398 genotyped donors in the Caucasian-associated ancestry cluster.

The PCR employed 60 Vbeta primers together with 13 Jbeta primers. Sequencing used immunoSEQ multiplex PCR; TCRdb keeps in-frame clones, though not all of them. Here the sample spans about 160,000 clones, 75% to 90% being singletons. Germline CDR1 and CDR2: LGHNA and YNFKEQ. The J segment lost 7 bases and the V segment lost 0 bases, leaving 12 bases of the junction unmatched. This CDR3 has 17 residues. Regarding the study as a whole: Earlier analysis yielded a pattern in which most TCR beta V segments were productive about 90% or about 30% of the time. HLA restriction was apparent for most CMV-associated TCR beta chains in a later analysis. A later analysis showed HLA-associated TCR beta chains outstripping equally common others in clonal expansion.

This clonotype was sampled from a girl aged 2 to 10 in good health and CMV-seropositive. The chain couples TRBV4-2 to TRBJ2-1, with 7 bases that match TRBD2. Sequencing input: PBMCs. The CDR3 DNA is TGTGCCAGCAGCCAAGATCCCCGGGACTACCCCCTAAATGAGCAGTTCTTC. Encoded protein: CASSQDPRDYPLNEQFF.